Following are 2 T cell receptor beta chains from one sample sequenced in a study of cytomegalovirus exposure and HLA in healthy donors. Primers: 60 Vbeta forward and 13 Jbeta reverse. Some clones are missing from TCRdb's copy, which holds only in-frame ones; the method was immunoSEQ multiplex PCR. The table has about 120,000 clones, 81% seen once. The sequencing input was PBMCs. These receptors all stem from a man between 18 and 29 years old in good health and CMV-seropositive.

The V and J genes are TRBV30 and TRBJ1-6; D call uncertain. Germline values: CDR1 GTSNPN, CDR2 SVGIG (reference sequence). The CDR3 extends over 13 amino acids. Trimming pared 4 bases from V and 7 bases from J, leaving 11 bases between. CDR3 bases: TGTGCCTGGAAAGCCGAATCCAATTCACCCCTCCACTTT. It yields the protein CAWKAESNSPLHF.

The chain has TRBV7-9 and TRBJ2-7; 8 bases are a match to TRBD2. CDR3 size: 15 residues. The V segment lost 5 bases and the J segment 5 bases; nucleotides outside the gene matches: 11. Germline V gene lookup returns CDR1 SEHNR and CDR2 FQNEAQ (reference sequence). The DNA for the CDR3 is TGTGCCAGCAGCCGACCGGGACTAGGACTTCACGAGCAGTACTTC. It yields the protein CASSRPGLGLHEQYF.